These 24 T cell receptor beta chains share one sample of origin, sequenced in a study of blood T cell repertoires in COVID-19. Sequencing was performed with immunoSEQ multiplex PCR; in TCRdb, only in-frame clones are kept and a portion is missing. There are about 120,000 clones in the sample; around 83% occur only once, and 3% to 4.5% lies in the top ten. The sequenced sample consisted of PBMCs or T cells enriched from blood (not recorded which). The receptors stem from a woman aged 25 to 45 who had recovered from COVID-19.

The CDR3 DNA is TGTGCCAGCAGCCCCCGGACAGGGGGCTCCTACAATGAGCAGTTCTTC. Residues: CASSPRTGGSYNEQFF. The chain joins TRBV14 to TRBJ2-1; 10 bases agree with TRBD1. This CDR3 region has 16 residues. Trimming at V came to 4 bases and at J to 0 bases, leaving 3 bases not matched to a gene. Germline lookup yields CDR1 SGHDN and CDR2 FVKESK. The full variable domain, rest sourced from reference TRBV14 and TRBJ2-1, is EAGVTQFPSHSVIEKGQTVTLRCDPISGHDNLYWYRRVMGKEIKFLLHFVKESKQDESGMPNNRFLAERTGGTYSTLKVQPAELEDSGVYFCASSPRTGGSYNEQFFGPGTRLTVL.

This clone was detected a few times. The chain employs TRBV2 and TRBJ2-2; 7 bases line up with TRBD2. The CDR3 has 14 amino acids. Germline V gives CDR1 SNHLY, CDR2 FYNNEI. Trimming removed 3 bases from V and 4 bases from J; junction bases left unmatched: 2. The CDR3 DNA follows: TGTGCCAGCAGTGACTGGACTAGCACCGGGGAGCTGTTTTTT. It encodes CASSDWTSTGELFF.

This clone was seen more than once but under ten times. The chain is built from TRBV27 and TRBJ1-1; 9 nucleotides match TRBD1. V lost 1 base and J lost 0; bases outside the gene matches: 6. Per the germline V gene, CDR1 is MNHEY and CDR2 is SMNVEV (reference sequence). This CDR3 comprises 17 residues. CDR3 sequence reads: CASSLWVQGAVNTEAFF. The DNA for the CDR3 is TGTGCCAGCAGTTTATGGGTACAGGGGGCTGTGAACACTGAAGCTTTCTTT.

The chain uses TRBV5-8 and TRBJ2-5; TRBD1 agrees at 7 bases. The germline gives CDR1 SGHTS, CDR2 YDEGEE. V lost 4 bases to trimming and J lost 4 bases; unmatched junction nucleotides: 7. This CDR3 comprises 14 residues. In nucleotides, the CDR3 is TGTGCCAGCAGCAAACGACAGGGCCCAGAGACCCAGTACTTC. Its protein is CASSKRQGPETQYF.

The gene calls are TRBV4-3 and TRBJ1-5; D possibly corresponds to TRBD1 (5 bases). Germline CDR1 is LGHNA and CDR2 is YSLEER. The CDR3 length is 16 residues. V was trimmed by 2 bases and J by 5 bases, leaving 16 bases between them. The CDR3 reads CASSQSYGSRDQPQHF. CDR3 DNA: TGCGCCAGCAGCCAATCATACGGGAGCAGGGATCAGCCCCAGCATTTT.

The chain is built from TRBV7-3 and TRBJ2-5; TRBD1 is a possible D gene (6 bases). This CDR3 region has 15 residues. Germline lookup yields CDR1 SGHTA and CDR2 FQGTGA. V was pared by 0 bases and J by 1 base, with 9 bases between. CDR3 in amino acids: CASSLTGQPQETQYF. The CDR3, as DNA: TGTGCCAGCAGCTTAACCGGACAGCCCCAAGAGACCCAGTACTTC.

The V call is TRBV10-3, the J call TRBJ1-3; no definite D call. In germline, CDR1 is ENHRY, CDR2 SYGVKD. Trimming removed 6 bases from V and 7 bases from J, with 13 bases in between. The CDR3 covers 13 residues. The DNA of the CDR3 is TGTGCCATCAGCCCTCCCGGAGGGAACACCATATATTTT. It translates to CAISPPGGNTIYF.

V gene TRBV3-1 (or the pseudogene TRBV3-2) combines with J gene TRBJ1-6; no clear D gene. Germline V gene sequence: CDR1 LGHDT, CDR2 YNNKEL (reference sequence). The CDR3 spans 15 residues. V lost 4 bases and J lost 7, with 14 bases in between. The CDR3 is CASSPKGGLNSPLHF. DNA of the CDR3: TGTGCCAGCAGCCCCAAGGGAGGGCTCAATTCACCCCTCCACTTT.

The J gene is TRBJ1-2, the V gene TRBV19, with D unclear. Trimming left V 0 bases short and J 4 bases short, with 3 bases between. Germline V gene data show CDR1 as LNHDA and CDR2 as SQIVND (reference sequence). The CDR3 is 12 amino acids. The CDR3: CASSIDRYGYTF. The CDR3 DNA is TGTGCCAGTAGTATAGATCGCTATGGCTACACCTTC.

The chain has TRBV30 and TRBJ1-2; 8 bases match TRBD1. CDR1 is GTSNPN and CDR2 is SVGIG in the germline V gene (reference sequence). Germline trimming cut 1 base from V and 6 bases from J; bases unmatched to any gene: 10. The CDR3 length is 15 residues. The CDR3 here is CAWSELDRVVHGYTF. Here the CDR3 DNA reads TGTGCCTGGAGTGAGCTGGACAGGGTTGTACATGGCTACACCTTC.

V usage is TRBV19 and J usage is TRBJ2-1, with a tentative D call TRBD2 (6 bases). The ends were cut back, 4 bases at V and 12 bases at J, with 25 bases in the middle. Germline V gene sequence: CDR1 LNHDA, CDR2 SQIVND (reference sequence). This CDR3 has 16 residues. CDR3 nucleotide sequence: TGTGCCAGTAGTACTGTAGCGGAGGGCCCTTGGGGTGGGCAGTTCTTC. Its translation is CASSTVAEGPWGGQFF.

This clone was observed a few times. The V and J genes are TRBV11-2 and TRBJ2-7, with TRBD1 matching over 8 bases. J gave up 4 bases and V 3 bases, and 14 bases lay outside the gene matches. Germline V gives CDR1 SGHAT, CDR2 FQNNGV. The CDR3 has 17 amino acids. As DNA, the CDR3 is TGTGCCAGCAGCTTCCGGGTGGGCAGGGGGCGTTTATACGAGCAGTACTTC. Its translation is CASSFRVGRGRLYEQYF.

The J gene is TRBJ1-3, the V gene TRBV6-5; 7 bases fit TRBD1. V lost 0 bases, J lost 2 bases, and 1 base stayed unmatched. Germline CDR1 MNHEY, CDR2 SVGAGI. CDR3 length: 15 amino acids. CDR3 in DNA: TGTGCCAGCAGTTACTCGGGACAGACTGGAAACACCATATATTTT. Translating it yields CASSYSGQTGNTIYF.

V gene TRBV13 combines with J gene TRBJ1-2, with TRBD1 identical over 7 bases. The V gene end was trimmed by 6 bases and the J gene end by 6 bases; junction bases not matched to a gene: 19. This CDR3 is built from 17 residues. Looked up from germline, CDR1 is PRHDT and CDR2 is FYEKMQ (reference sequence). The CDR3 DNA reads TGTGCCAGCAGTTCTGGGGACAGACGGGTATCGAGGGATGGCTACACCTTC. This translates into CASSSGDRRVSRDGYTF.

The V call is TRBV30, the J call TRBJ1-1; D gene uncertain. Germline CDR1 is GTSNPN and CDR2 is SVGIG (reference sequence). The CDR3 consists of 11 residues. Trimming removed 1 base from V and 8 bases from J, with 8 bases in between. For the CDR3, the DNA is TGTGCCTGGAGTGAACAGTACGAAGCTTTCTTT. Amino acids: CAWSEQYEAFF. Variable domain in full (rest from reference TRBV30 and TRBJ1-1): SQTIHQWPATLVQPVGSPLSLECTVEGTSNPNLYWYRQAAGRGLQLLFYSVGIGQISSEVPQNLSASRPQDRQFILSSKKLLLSDSGFYLCAWSEQYEAFFGQGTRLTVV.

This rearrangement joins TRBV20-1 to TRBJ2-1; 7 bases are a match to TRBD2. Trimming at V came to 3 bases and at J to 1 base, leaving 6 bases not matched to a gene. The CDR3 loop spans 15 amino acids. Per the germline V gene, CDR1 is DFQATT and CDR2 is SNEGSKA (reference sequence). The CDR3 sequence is CSASWDYFSYNEQFF. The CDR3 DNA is TGCAGTGCTAGTTGGGACTACTTTTCCTACAATGAGCAGTTCTTC.

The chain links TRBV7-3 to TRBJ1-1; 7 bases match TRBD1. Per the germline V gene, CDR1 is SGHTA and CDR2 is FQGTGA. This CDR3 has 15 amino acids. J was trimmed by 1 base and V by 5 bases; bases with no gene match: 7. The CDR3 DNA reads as TGTGCCAGCAGCGAACAGGGGACCGAGAACACTGAAGCTTTCTTT. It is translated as CASSEQGTENTEAFF.

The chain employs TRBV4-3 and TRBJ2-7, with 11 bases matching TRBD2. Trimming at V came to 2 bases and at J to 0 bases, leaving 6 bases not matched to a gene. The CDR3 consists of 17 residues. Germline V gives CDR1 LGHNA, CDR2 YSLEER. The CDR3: CASSQWFSGRASYEQYF. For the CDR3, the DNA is TGCGCCAGCAGCCAATGGTTTAGCGGGAGGGCCTCCTACGAGCAGTACTTC.

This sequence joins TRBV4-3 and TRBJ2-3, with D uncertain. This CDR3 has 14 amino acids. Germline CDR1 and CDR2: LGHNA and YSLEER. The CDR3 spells CPTRQLPSTDTQYF. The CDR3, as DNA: TGCCCCACCCGCCAACTCCCTAGCACAGATACGCAGTATTTT.

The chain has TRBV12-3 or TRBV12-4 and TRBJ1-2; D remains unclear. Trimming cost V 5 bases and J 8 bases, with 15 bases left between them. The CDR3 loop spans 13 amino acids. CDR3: CASSPGLWRGYTF. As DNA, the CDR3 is TGTGCCAGCAGTCCAGGACTTTGGCGCGGCTACACCTTC.

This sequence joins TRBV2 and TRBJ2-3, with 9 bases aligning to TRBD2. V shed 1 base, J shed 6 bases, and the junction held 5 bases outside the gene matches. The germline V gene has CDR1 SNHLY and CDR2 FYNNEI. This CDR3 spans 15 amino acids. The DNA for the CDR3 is TGTGCCAGCAGTGAAGTGGGACTAGCCAGCGATACGCAGTATTTT. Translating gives CASSEVGLASDTQYF.

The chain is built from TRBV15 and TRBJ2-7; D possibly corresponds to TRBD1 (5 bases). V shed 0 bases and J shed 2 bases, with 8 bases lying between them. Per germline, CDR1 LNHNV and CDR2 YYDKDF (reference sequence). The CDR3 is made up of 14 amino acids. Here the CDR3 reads CATSREGATYEQYF. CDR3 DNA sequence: TGTGCCACCAGCAGAGAAGGGGCTACCTACGAGCAGTACTTC.

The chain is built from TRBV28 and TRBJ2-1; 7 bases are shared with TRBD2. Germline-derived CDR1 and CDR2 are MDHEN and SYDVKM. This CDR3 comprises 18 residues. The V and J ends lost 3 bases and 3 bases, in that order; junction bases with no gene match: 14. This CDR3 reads CASSFPPRGGVYYNEQFF. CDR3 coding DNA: TGTGCCAGCAGTTTCCCCCCCCGGGGAGGGGTTTACTACAATGAGCAGTTCTTC.

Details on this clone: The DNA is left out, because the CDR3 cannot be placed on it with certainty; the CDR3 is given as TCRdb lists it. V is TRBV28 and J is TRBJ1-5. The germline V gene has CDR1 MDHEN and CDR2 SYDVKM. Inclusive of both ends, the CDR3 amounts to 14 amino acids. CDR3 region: CASILGGHSQPQHF.